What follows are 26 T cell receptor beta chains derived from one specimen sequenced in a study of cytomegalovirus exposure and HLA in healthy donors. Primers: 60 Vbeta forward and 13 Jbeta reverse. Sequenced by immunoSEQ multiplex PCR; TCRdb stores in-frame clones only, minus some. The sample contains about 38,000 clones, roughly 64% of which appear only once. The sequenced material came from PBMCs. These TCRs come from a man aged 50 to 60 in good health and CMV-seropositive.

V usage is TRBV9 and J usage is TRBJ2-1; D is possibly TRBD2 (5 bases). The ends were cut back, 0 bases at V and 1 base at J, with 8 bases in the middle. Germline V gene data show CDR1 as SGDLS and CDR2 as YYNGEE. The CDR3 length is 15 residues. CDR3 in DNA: TGTGCCAGCAGCGTAGGAGGGCAGTCCTACAATGAGCAGTTCTTC. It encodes CASSVGGQSYNEQFF.

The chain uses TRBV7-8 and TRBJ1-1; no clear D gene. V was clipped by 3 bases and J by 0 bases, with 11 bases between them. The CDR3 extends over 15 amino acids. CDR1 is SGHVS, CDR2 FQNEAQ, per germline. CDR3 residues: CASSLGMLVNTEAFF. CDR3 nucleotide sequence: TGTGCCAGCAGCTTGGGCATGTTGGTGAACACTGAAGCTTTCTTT. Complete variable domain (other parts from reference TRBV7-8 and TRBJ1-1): GAGVSQSPRYKVAKRGQDVALRCDPISGHVSLFWYQQALGQGPEFLTYFQNEAQLDKSGLPSDRFFAERPEGSVSTLKIQRTQQEDSAVYLCASSLGMLVNTEAFFGQGTRLTVV.

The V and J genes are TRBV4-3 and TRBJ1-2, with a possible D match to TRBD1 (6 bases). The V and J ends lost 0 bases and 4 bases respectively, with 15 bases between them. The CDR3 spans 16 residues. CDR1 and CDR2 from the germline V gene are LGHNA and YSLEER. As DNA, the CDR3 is TGCGCCAGCAGCCAAGAAGAGGGGGTTTTATTCTATGGCTACACCTTC. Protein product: CASSQEEGVLFYGYTF.

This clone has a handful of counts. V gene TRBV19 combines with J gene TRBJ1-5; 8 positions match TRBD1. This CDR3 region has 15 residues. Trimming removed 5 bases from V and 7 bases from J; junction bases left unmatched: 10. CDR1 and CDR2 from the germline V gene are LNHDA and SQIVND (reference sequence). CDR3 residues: CASSSNSGGEQPQHF. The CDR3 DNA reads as TGTGCCAGTAGTTCTAATTCAGGGGGCGAACAGCCCCAGCATTTT.

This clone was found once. CDR3 nucleotides: TGTGCCACCAGCAGGGGTGGGACAGGGGAGAACTATGGCTACACCTTC. Protein product: CATSRGGTGENYGYTF. The J gene is TRBJ1-2, the V gene TRBV15; 10 bases are a match to TRBD1. V lost 3 bases and J lost 2; bases outside the gene matches: 6. CDR3 length: 16 residues. Germline CDR1 is LNHNV and CDR2 is YYDKDF (reference sequence).

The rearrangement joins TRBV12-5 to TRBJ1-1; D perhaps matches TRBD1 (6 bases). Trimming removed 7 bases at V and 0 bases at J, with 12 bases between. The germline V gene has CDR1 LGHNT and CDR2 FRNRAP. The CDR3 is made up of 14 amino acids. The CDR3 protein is CASDSTGLNTEAFF. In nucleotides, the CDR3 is TGTGCTAGTGACTCGACAGGCCTGAACACTGAAGCTTTCTTT. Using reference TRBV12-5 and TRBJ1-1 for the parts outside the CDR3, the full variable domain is DARVTQTPRHKVTEMGQEVTMRCQPILGHNTVFWYRQTMMQGLELLAYFRNRAPLDDSGMPKDRFSAEMPDATLATLKIQPSEPRDSAVYFCASDSTGLNTEAFFGQGTRLTVV.

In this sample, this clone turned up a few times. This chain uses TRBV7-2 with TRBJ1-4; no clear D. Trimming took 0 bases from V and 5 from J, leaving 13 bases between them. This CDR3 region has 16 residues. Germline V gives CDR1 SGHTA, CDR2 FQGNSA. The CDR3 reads CASSLASGNFNEKLFF. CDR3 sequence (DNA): TGTGCCAGCAGCTTAGCGAGCGGGAATTTCAATGAAAAACTGTTTTTT.

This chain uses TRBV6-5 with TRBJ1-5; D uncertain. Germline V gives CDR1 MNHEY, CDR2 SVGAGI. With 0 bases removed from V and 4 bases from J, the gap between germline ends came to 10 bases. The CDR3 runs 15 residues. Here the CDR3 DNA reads TGTGCCAGCAGTTACTCGAAAGCGGGTAATCAGCCCCAGCATTTT. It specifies CASSYSKAGNQPQHF.

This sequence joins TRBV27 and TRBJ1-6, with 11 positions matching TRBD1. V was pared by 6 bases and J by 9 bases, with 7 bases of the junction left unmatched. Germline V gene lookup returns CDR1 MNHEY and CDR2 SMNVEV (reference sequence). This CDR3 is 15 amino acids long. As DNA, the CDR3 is TGTGCCAGCAGCCTAGGGACAGGGGGGATTTCACCCCTCCACTTT. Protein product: CASSLGTGGISPLHF.

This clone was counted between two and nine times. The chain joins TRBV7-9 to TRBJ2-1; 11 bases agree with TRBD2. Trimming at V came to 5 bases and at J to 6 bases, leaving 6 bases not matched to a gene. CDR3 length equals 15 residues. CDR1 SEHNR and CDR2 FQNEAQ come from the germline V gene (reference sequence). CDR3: CASSVSGTSGNEQFF. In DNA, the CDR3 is TGTGCCAGCAGCGTATCCGGGACTAGCGGCAATGAGCAGTTCTTC.

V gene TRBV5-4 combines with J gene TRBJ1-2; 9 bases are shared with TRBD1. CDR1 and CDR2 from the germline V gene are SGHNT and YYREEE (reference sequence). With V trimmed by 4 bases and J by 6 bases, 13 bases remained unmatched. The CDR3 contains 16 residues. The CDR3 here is CASSLPGTGIRDGYTF. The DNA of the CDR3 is TGTGCCAGCAGCCTCCCCGGGACAGGGATCAGGGATGGCTACACCTTC.

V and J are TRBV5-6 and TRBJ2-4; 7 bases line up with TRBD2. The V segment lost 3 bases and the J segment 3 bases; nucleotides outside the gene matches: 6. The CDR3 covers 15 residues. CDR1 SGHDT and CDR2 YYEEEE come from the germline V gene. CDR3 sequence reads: CASSWGGVGKNIQYF. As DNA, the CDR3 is TGTGCCAGCAGCTGGGGGGGGGTCGGCAAAAACATTCAGTACTTC.

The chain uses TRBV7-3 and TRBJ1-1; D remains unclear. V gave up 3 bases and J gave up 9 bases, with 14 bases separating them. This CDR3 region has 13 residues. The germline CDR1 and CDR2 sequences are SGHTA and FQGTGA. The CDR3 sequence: CASSLGSGSKAFF. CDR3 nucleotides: TGTGCCAGCAGCTTGGGGTCGGGGTCGAAAGCTTTCTTT.

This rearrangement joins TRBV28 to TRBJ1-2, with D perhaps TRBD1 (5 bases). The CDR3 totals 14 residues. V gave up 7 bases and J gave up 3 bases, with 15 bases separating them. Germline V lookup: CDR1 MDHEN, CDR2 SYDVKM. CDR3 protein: CASTIGGVDYGYTF. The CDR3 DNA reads TGTGCCAGCACTATTGGGGGGGTAGACTATGGCTACACCTTC.

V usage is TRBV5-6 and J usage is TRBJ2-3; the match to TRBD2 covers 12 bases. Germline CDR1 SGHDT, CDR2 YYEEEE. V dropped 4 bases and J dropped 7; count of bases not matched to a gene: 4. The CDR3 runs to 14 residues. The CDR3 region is CASSATSGGNTQYF. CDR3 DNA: TGTGCCAGCAGCGCGACTAGCGGGGGAAATACGCAGTATTTT.

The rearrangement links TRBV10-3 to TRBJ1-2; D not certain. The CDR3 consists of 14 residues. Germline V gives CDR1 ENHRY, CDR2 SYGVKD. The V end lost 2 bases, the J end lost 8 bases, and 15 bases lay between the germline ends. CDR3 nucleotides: TGTGCCATCAGTGAGACGTCCGGGGATACGGGCTACACCTTC. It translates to CAISETSGDTGYTF.

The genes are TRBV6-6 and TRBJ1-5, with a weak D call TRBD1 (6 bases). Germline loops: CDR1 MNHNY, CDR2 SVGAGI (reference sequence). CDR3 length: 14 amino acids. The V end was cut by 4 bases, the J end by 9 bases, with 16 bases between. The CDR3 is CASSSTGDWGPQHF. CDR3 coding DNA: TGTGCCAGCAGTTCGACAGGCGATTGGGGGCCCCAGCATTTT.

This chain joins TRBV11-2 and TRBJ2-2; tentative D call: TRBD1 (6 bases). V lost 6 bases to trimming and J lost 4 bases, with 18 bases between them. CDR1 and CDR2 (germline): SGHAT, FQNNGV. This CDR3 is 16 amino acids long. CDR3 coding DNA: TGTGCCAGCAGAGCCGGGACACCCGTACTCACCGGGGAGCTGTTTTTT. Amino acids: CASRAGTPVLTGELFF.

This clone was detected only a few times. CDR3 region: CASSLGWGGEKLFF. CDR3 nucleotide sequence: TGTGCCAGCAGCTTGGGGTGGGGAGGTGAAAAACTGTTTTTT. The genes are TRBV5-6 and TRBJ1-4; no reliable D call. This CDR3 has 14 residues. V lost 0 bases, J lost 7 bases, and 10 bases lay in between. CDR1 and CDR2 (germline): SGHDT, YYEEEE.

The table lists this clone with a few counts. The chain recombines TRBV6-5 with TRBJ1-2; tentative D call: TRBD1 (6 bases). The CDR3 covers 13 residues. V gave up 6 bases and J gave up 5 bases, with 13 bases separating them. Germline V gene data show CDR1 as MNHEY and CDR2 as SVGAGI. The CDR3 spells CASRRGQQYGYTF. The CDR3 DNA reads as TGTGCCAGCAGACGTGGACAGCAGTATGGCTACACCTTC.

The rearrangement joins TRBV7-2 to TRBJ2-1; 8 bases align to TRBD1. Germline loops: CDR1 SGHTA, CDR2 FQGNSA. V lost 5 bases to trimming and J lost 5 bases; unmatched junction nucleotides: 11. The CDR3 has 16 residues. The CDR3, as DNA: TGTGCCAGCAGCCATGCCCGAGGACAGGGAAACAATGAGCAGTTCTTC. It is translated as CASSHARGQGNNEQFF.

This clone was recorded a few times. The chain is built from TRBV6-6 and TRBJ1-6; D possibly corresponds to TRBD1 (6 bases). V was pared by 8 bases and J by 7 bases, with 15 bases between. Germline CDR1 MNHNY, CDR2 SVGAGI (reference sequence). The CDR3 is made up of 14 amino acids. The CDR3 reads CASGTGLLNSPLHF. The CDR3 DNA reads TGTGCCAGCGGTACAGGGCTACTGAATTCACCCCTCCACTTT.

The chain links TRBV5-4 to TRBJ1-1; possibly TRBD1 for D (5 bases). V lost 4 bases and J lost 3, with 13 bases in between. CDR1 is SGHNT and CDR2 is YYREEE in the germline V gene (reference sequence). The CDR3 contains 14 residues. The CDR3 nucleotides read TGTGCCAGCAGCCCGCCGGGACTTCACACTGAAGCTTTCTTT. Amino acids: CASSPPGLHTEAFF.

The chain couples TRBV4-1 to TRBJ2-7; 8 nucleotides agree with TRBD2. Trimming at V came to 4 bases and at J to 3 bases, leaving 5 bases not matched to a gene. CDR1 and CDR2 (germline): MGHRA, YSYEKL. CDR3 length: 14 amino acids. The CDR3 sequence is CASSPLGGVYEQYF. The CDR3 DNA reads TGCGCCAGCAGCCCACTCGGGGGGGTCTACGAGCAGTACTTC.

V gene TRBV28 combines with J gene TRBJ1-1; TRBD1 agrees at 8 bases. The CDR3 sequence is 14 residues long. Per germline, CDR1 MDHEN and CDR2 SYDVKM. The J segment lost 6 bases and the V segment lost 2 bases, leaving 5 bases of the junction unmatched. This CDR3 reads CASSLTGGRAEAFF. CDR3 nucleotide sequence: TGTGCCAGCAGTTTAACAGGGGGTAGGGCTGAAGCTTTCTTT.

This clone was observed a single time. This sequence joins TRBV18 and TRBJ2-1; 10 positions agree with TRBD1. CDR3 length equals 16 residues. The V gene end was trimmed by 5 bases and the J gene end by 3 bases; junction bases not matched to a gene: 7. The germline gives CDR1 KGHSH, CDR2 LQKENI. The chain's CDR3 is CASSREGTGVYNEQFF. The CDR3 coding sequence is TGTGCCAGCTCAAGGGAGGGGACAGGGGTCTACAATGAGCAGTTCTTC.